This T cell receptor (beta chain) was observed in a study of regulatory T cells in long-lasting Graves disease. In this sample, this clonotype turned up many times. Germline V gene lookup returns CDR1 MNHEY and CDR2 SVGAGI. The CDR3 extends over 13 amino acids. The V end was cut by 4 bases, the J end by 9 bases, with 13 bases between. According to the study, TCR beta libraries were built with iRepertoire HTBI primers and CDR3-region Arm-PCR. Authors' methods: Identified across the samples were over 50 TRBV segments and around 14 TRBJ segments. TCRdb re-derived calls from the multiplex PCR reads in MiXCR, one entry per CDR3 protein. Clone size and V and J calls follow TCRdb, not the original study. The repertoire holds 500,000 to 700,000 distinct CDR3 sequences, with about 15% as singletons. Time point specified: newly diagnosed GD, antithyroid drugs for less than 3 months. The authors made the TCR library using RNA they extracted from PBMCs.

These data were likewise used in another study, on T cells in Graves' hyperthyroidism and ophthalmopathy. As that study records: First-round RT-PCR targeting the TCR CDR3 was performed with the HTBI primer set. Blood samples included most of the expanded thyroid clonotypes exceeding 0.001. A model of 13 V-J features distinguished ophthalmopathy from stable hyperthyroidism.

The rearrangement uses TRBV6-5 and TRBJ1-5; D is uncertain. The input for sequencing was peripheral blood mononuclear cells (PBMCs), taken at new diagnosis, from a patient treated with antithyroid drugs. The receptor was derived from a woman younger than 45 with Graves disease. The CDR3 region has the DNA TGTGCCAGCAGTTCGGACGAGCGCCCGCCCCAGCATTTT. This sequence encodes CASSSDERPPQHF.